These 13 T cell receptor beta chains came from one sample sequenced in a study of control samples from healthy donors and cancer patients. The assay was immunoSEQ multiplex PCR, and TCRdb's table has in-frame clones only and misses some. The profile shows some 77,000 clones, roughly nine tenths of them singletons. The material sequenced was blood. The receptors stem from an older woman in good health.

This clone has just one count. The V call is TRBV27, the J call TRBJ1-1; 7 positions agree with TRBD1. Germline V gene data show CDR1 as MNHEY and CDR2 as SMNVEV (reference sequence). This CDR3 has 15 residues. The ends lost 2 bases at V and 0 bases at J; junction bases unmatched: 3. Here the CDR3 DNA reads TGTGCCAGCAGTTTACTGGGACAGTTGAACACTGAAGCTTTCTTT. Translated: CASSLLGQLNTEAFF.

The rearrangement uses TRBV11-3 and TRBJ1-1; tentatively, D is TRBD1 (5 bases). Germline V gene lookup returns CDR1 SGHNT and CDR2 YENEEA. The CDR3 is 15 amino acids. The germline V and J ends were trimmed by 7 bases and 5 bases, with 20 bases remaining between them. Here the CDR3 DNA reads TGTGCCAGCACCCAGGGTCGGGGAGAGGGAACTGAAGCTTTCTTT. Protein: CASTQGRGEGTEAFF.

The CDR3 loop reads CASSLYLYEQYF. For the CDR3, the DNA is TGTGCCAGCAGCTTATATCTGTACGAGCAGTACTTC. The J gene is TRBJ2-7, the V gene TRBV11-2, with D unresolved. The CDR3 consists of 12 residues. Germline V gives CDR1 SGHAT, CDR2 FQNNGV. V dropped 2 bases and J dropped 4 bases, with 6 bases sitting between them.

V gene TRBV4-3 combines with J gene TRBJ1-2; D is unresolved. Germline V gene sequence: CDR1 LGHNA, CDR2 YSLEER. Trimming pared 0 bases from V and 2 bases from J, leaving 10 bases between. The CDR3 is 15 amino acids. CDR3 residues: CASSQESGLNYGYTF. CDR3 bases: TGCGCCAGCAGCCAAGAGTCCGGCCTGAACTATGGCTACACCTTC.

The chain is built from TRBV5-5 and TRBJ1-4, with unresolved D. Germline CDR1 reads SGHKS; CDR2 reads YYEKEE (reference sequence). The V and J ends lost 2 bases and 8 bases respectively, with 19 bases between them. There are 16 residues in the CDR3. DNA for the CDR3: TGTGCCAGCAGCTTCCGTCCGGGTAATGATCGGGAAAAACTGTTTTTT. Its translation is CASSFRPGNDREKLFF. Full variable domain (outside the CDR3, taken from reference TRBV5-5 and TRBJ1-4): DAGVTQSPTHLIKTRGQQVTLRCSPISGHKSVSWYQQVLGQGPQFIFQYYEKEERGRGNFPDRFSARQFPNYSSELNVNALLLGDSALYLCASSFRPGNDREKLFFGSGTQLSVL.

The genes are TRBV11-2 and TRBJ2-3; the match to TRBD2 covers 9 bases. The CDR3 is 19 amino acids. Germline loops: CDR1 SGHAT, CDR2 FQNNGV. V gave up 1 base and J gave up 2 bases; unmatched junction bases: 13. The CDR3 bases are TGTGCCAGCAGCTTAGGGATTGGCGGGAGGGCCGGATACACAGATACGCAGTATTTT. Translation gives CASSLGIGGRAGYTDTQYF.

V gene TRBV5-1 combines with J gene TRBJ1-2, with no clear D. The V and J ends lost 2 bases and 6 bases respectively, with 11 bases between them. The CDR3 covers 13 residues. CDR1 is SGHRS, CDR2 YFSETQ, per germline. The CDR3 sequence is CASSFQEGDGYTF. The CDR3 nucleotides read TGCGCCAGCAGCTTTCAGGAAGGTGATGGCTACACCTTC.

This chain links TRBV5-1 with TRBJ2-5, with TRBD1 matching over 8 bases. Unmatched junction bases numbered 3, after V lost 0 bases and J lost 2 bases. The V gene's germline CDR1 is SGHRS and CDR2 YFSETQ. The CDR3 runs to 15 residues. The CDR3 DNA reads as TGCGCCAGCAGCTTGGACAGGGGGTATCAAGAGACCCAGTACTTC. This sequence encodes CASSLDRGYQETQYF. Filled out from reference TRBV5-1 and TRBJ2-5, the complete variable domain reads KAGVTQTPRYLIKTRGQQVTLSCSPISGHRSVSWYQQTPGQGLQFLFEYFSETQRNKGNFPGRFSGRQFSNSRSEMNVSTLELGDSALYLCASSLDRGYQETQYFGPGTRLLVL.

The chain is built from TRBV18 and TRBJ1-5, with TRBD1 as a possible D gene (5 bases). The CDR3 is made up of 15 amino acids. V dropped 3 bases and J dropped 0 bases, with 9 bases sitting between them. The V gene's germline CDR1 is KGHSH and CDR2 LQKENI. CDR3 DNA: TGTGCCAGCTCACCGTCCAGGGATAGCAATCAGCCCCAGCATTTT. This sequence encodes CASSPSRDSNQPQHF. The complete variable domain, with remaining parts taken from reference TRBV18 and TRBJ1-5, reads NAGVMQNPRHLVRRRGQEARLRCSPMKGHSHVYWYRQLPEEGLKFMVYLQKENIIDESGMPKERFSAEFPKEGPSILRIQQVVRGDSAAYFCASSPSRDSNQPQHFGDGTRLSIL.

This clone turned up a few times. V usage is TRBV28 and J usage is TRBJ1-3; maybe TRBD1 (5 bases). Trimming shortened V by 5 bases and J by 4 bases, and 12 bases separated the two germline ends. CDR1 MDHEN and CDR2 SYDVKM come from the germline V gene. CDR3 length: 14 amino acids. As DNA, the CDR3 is TGTGCCAGCAGTAAACCGGGACGGGGAAACACCATATATTTT. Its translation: CASSKPGRGNTIYF.

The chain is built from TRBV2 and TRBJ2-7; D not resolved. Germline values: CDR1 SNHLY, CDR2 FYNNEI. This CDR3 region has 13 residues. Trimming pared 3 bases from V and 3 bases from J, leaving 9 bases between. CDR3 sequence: CASSEYRLYEQYF. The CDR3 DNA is TGTGCCAGCAGTGAGTACCGACTCTACGAGCAGTACTTC.

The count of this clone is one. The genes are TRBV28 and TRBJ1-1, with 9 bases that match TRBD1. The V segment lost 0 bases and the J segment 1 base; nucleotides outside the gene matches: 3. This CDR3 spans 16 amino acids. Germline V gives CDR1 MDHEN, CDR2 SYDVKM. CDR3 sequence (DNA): TGTGCCAGCAGTTTATGGACAGGGGGGGGGAACACTGAAGCTTTCTTT. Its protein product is CASSLWTGGGNTEAFF.

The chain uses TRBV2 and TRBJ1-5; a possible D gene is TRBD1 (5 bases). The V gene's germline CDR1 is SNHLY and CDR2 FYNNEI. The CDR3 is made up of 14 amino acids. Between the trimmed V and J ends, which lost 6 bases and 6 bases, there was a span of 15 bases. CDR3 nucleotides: TGTGCCAGCAGAATCGGGGGATTCATTCAGCCCCAGCATTTT. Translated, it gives CASRIGGFIQPQHF.